One and the same sample provided the 5 T cell receptor beta chains below, sequenced in a study of shared clonotypes between healthy human individuals (TCRdb year 2020). The method was the immunoSEQ multiplex PCR assay. Entries here come from immuneACCESS through TCRdb and include only in-frame sequences with V and J called. Some clones fail to appear in such tables; in the studies checked, an unresolved V gene covers under half of the shortfall, and the cause of the remainder is unknown. Counted in this sample were about 600,000 clones; 98% of them appeared once. The leading ten clones occupy 0.3% to 0.35% of the sample. CD8 naive samples were obtained by positive selection for CCR7 among CD45RO-negative cells, yielding a CD45RA+CCR7+ population from which TemRA cells were excluded. The sequencing input was naive CD8+ T cells sorted from blood. Per the publication, the cell subset or site label means: CD45RA+CCR7+. These receptors all stem from a man younger than 40 in good health.

Written as DNA, the CDR3 is TGTGCCAGCAGTTTACCTAGCGGGAAATGGCAGTACTTC. Amino acid sequence: CASSLPSGKWQYF. The rearrangement links TRBV28 to TRBJ2-7; 9 bases match TRBD2. V shed 2 bases, J shed 9 bases, and the junction held 5 bases outside the gene matches. Germline-derived CDR1 and CDR2 are MDHEN and SYDVKM. The CDR3 covers 13 residues. Full variable domain (remainder filled in from reference TRBV28 and TRBJ2-7): DVKVTQSSRYLVKRTGEKVFLECVQDMDHENMFWYRQDPGLGLRLIYFSYDVKMKEKGDIPEGYSVSREKKERFSLILESASTNQTSMYLCASSLPSGKWQYFGPGTRLTVT.

The chain couples TRBV25-1 to TRBJ2-1; D not certain. The length of the CDR3 is 16 residues. Trimming removed 0 bases at V and 4 bases at J, with 13 bases between. CDR1 MGHDK and CDR2 SYGVNS come from the germline V gene. The CDR3 DNA sequence: TGTGCCAGCAGTGAATATACCAGCGACAAGTACAATGAGCAGTTCTTC. Its protein is CASSEYTSDKYNEQFF.

A remark on this clone: The same CDR3 arises from other DNA sequences in this sample as well. The chain combines TRBV6-5 with TRBJ2-2; 7 nucleotides match TRBD2. The CDR3 covers 14 residues. CDR1 is MNHEY, CDR2 SVGAGI, per germline. V lost 6 bases, J lost 2 bases, and 3 bases stayed unmatched. The CDR3 protein is CASSLADNTGELFF. CDR3 bases: TGTGCCAGCAGCCTAGCGGACAACACCGGGGAGCTGTTTTTT.

This clone was seen once. This sequence joins TRBV7-6 and TRBJ2-1, with D perhaps TRBD2 (6 bases). Trimming left V 0 bases short and J 7 bases short, with 10 bases between. The CDR3 contains 14 residues. CDR1 SGHVS and CDR2 FNYEAQ come from the germline V gene. The CDR3 loop is CASSLAYGGNEQFF. The CDR3 DNA follows: TGTGCCAGCAGCTTAGCGTATGGGGGGAATGAGCAGTTCTTC.

The rearrangement joins TRBV15 to TRBJ2-3; TRBD2 agrees at 12 bases. The trim removed 5 bases at V and 7 bases at J, leaving 7 bases unmatched. Germline V gene sequence: CDR1 LNHNV, CDR2 YYDKDF (reference sequence). The CDR3 is 15 amino acids. The CDR3 DNA is TGTGCCACCAGCGAACTAGCGGGGGGCGGCAATACGCAGTATTTT. It specifies CATSELAGGGNTQYF. Based on the CDR3 plus reference TRBV15 and TRBJ2-3, the full variable domain is DAMVIQNPRYQVTQFGKPVTLSCSQTLNHNVMYWYQQKSSQAPKLLFHYYDKDFNNEADTPDNFQSRRPNTSFCFLDIRSPGLGDTAMYLCATSELAGGGNTQYFGPGTRLTVL.